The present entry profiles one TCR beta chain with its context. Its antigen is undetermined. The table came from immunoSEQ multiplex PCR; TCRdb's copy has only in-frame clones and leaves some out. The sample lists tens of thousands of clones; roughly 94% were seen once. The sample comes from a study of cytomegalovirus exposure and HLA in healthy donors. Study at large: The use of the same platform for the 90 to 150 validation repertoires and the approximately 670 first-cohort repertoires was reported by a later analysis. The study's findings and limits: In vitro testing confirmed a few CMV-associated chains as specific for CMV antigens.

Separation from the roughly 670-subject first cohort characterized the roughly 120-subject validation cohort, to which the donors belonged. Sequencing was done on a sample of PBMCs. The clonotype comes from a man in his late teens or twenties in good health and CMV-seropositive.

CDR3 bases: TGTGCCAGCAGGCCTAGCGGGGGTATCTCCTACAATGAGCAGTTCTTC. As protein: CASRPSGGISYNEQFF. The V and J genes are TRBV7-9 and TRBJ2-1, with 10 bases lining up with TRBD2. CDR1 and CDR2 from the germline V gene are SEHNR and FQNEAQ (reference sequence). V shed 6 bases, J shed 0 bases, and the junction held 5 bases outside the gene matches. The CDR3 is 16 amino acids.